The T cell receptor (beta chain) described here comes from a study of CD8 T cells in ankylosing spondylitis. TCRdb re-called the 5' RACE reads with MiXCR, one entry per CDR3 protein. The table lists just under 350,000 distinct CDR3 sequences, roughly 14% of them singletons. In germline, CDR1 is SGDLS, CDR2 YYNGEE. Trimming at V came to 1 base and at J to 7 bases, leaving 8 bases not matched to a gene. The CDR3 is made up of 17 amino acids. Material: blood, either unsorted or a sorted T cell fraction (not recorded which). The rearrangement links TRBV9 to TRBJ2-2; 12 nucleotides match TRBD2. This TCR was sampled from a male donor with ankylosing spondylitis or in good health (not recorded which). CDR3 protein: CASSVLAGGLGSGELFF. The CDR3 DNA is TGTGCCAGCAGCGTACTAGCGGGGGGGCTAGGTAGCGGGGAGCTGTTTTTT.